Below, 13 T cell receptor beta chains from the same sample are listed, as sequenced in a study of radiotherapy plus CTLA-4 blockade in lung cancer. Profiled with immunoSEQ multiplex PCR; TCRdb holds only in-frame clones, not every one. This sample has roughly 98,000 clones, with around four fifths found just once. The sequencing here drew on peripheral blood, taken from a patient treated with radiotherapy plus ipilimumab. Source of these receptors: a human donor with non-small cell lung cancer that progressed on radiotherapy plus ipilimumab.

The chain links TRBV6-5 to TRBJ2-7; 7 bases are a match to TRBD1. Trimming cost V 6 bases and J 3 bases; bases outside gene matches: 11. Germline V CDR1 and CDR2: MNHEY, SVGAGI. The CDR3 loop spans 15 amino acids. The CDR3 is CASRPGQVEVYEQYF. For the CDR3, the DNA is TGTGCCAGCAGACCCGGACAGGTTGAGGTCTACGAGCAGTACTTC.

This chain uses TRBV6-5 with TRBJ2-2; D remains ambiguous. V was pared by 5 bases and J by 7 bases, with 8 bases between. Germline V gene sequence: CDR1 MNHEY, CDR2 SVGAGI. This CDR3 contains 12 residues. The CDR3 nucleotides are TGTGCCAGCAGTACAAGTTACGGGGAGCTGTTTTTT. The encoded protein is CASSTSYGELFF.

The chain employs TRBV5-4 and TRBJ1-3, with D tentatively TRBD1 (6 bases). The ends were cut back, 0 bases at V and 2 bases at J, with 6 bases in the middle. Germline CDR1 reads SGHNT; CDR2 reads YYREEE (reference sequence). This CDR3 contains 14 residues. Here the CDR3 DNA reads TGTGCCAGCAGCTTGGGGACAGCTGGAAACACCATATATTTT. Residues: CASSLGTAGNTIYF.

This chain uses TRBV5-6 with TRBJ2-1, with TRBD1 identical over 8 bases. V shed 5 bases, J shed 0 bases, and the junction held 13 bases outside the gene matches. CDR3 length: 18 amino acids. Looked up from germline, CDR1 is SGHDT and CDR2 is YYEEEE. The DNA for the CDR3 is TGTGCCAGCAGTTATGACAGGGGACTCTTAAGCTCCTACAATGAGCAGTTCTTC. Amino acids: CASSYDRGLLSSYNEQFF.

As DNA, the CDR3 is TGTGCCAGCAGTCCACAACCAAGGGCTACGCAGTATTTT. Translation: CASSPQPRATQYF. The chain has TRBV27 and TRBJ2-3; D gene ambiguous. Trimming stripped 5 bases from V and 8 bases from J, with 14 bases between. The CDR3 spans 13 residues. Germline assignment: CDR1 MNHEY and CDR2 SMNVEV (reference sequence).

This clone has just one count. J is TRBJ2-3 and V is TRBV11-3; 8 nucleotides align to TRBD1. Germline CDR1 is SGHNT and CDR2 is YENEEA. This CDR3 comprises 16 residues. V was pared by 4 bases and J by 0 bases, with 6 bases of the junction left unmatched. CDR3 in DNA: TGTGCCAGCAGCTACGGACAGGGAGCTAGCACAGATACGCAGTATTTT. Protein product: CASSYGQGASTDTQYF. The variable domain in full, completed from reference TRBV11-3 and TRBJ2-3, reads EAGVVQSPRYKIIEKKQPVAFWCNPISGHNTLYWYLQNLGQGPELLIRYENEEAVDDSQLPKDRFSAERLKGVDSTLKIQPAELGDSAVYLCASSYGQGASTDTQYFGPGTRLTVL.

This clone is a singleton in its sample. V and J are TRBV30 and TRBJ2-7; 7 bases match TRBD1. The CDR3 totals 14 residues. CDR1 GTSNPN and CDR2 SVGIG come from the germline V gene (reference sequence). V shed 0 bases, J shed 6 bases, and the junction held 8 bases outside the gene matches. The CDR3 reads CAWSVLGGRGEQYF. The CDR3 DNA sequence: TGTGCCTGGAGTGTACTAGGGGGCCGGGGCGAGCAGTACTTC.

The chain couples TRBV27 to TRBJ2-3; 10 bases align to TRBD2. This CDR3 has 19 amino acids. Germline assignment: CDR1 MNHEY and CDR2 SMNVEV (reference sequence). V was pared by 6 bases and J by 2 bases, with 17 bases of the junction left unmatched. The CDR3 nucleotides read TGTGCCAGCAGCCCTTCAGTTTATTTAGCGGGGGGACCCACAGATACGCAGTATTTT. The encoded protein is CASSPSVYLAGGPTDTQYF.

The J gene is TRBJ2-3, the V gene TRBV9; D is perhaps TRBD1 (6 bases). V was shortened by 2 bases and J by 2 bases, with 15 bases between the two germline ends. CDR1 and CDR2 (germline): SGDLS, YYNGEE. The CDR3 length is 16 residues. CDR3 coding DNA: TGTGCCAGCAGCGTCTCCGGCACAGGGTACACAGATACGCAGTATTTT. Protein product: CASSVSGTGYTDTQYF.

This CDR3 reads CAWSSGDYNEQFF. CDR3 DNA: TGTGCCTGGAGTTCGGGGGACTACAATGAGCAGTTCTTC. V and J are TRBV30 and TRBJ2-1; D might be TRBD2 (6 bases). V lost 2 bases, J lost 3 bases, and 8 bases lay in between. Germline CDR1 and CDR2: GTSNPN and SVGIG (reference sequence). There are 13 residues in the CDR3.

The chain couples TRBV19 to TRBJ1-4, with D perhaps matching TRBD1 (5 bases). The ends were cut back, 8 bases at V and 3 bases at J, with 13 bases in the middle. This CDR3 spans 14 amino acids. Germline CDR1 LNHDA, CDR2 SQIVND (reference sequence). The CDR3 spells CASSRQWANEKLFF. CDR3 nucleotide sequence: TGTGCCAGTTCCAGACAGTGGGCTAATGAAAAACTGTTTTTT.

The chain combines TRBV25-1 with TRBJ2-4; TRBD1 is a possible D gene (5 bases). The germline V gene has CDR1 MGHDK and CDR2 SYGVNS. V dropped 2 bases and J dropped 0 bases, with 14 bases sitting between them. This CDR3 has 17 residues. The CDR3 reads CASSEGSGHLAKNIQYF. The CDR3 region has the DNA TGTGCCAGCAGTGAAGGTTCCGGACACCTAGCCAAAAACATTCAGTACTTC.

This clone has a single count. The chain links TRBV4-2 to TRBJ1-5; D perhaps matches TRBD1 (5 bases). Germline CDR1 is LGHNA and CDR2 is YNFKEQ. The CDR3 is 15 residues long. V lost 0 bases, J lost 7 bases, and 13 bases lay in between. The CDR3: CASSQDRDGGQPQHF. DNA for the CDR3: TGTGCCAGCAGCCAAGATCGGGACGGAGGGCAGCCCCAGCATTTT.